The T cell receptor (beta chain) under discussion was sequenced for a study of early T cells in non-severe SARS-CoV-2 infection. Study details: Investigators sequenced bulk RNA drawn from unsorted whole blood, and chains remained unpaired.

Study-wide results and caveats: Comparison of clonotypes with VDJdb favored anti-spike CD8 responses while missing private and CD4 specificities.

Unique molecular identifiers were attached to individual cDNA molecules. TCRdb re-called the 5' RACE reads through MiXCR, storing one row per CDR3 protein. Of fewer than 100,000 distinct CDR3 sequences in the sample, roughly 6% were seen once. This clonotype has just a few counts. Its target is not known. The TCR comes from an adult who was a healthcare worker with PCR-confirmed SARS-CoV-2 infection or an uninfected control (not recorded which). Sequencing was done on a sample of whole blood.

The CDR3 spells CAWSGQMNEKLFF. The CDR3 DNA follows: TGTGCCTGGAGTGGACAGATGAATGAAAAACTGTTTTTT. The chain is built from TRBV30 and TRBJ1-4; TRBD1 is a possible D gene (5 bases). The germline V and J ends were trimmed by 1 base and 5 bases, with 8 bases remaining between them. Germline CDR1 reads GTSNPN; CDR2 reads SVGIG (reference sequence). The CDR3 runs 13 residues.